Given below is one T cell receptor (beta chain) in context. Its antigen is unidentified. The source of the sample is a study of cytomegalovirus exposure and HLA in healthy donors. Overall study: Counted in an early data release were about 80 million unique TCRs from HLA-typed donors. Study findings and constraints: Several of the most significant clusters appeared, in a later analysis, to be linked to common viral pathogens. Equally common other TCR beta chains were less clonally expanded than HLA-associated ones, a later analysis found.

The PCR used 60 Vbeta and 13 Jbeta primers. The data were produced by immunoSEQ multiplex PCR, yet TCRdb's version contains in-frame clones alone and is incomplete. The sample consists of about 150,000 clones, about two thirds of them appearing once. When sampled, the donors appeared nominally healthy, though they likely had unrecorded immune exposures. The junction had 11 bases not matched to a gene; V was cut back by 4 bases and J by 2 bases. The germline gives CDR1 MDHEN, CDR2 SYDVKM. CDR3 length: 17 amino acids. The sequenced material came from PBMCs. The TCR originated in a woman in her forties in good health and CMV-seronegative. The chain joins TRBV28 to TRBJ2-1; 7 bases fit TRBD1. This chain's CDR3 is CASSSDRVSQTYNEQFF. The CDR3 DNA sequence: TGTGCCAGCAGTTCCGACAGGGTTTCCCAGACCTACAATGAGCAGTTCTTC.